The source of this T cell receptor (beta chain) is a study of shared clonotypes between healthy human individuals. Study in general: Per donor, three plates held CD4 naive cells, three held CD4 memory, two held CD8 naive and one held CD8 memory.

It was CD45RO-negative cells, positively selected for CCR7, that made up naive CD8 cells, with terminally differentiated effector memory CD45RA+ cells excluded. Only Caucasian adults living in Nashville, Tennessee served as donors. CDR3 length: 17 residues. V was shortened by 2 bases and J by 0 bases, with 16 bases between the two germline ends. The germline CDR1 and CDR2 sequences are GTSNPN and SVGIG (reference sequence). The input for sorted-subset replicate PCRs was approximately 200 ng DNA, 25,000 to 35,000 T cell genomes. Data came from immunoSEQ multiplex PCR; TCRdb stores just in-frame clones and leaves some out. The table has about 2 million clones, about 95% seen once; the top ten hold 0.9% to 1.5%.

The V gene is TRBV30, the J gene TRBJ1-4; D not resolved. The receptor was isolated from a man between 18 and 29 years old in good health. Source material: naive CD8+ T cells sorted from blood. The CDR3 bases are TGTGCCTGGAGTCCGGCGGAATCGAGTGCAACTAATGAAAAACTGTTTTTT. It codes for CAWSPAESSATNEKLFF.